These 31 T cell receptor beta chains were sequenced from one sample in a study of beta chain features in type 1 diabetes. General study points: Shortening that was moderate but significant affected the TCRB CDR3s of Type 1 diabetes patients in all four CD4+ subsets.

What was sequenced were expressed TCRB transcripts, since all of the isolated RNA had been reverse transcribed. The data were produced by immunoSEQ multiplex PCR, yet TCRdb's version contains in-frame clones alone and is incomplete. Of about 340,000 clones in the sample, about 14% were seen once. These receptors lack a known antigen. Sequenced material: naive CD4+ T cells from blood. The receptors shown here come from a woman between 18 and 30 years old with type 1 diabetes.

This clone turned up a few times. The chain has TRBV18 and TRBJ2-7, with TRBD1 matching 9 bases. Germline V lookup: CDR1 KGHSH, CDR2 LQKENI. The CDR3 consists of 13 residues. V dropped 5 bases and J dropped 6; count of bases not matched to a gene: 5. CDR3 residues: CASSSRDRAEQYF. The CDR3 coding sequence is TGTGCCAGCTCATCTAGGGACAGGGCCGAGCAGTACTTC.

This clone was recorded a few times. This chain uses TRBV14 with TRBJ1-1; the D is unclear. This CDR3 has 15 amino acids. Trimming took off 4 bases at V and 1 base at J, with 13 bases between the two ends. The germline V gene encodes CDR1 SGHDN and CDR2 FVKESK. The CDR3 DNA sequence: TGTGCCAGCAGCCGGACGCAGGCGGGGAACACTGAAGCTTTCTTT. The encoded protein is CASSRTQAGNTEAFF.

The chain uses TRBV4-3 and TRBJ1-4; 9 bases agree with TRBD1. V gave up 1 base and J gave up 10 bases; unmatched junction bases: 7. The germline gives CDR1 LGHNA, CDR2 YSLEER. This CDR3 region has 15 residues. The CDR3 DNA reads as TGCGCCAGCAGCCAAGGGGGGGGACAGGGTGGAAAACTGTTTTTT. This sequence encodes CASSQGGGQGGKLFF.

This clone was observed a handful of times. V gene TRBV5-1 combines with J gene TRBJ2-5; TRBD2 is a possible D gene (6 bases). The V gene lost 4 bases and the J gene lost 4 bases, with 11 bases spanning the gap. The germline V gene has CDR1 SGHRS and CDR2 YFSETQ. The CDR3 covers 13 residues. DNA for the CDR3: TGCGCCAGCAGCACGCTAGCGACAGAGACCCAGTACTTC. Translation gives CASSTLATETQYF.

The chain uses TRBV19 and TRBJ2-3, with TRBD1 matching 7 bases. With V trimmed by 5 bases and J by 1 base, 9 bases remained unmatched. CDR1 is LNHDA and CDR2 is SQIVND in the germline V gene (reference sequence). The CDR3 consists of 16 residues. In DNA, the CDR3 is TGTGCCAGTAGTTGGTCGGCAGGGGGAGGCACAGATACGCAGTATTTT. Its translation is CASSWSAGGGTDTQYF.

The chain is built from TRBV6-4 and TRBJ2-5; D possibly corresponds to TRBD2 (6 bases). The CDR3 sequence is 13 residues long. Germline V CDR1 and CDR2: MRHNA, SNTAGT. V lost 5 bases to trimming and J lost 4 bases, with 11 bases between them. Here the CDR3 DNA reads TGTGCCAGCAGTAGGGAGGAGGGAGAGACCCAGTACTTC. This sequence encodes CASSREEGETQYF.

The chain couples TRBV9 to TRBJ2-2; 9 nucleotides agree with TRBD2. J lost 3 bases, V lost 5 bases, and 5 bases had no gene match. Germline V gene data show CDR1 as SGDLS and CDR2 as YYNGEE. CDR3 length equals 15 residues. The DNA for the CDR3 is TGTGCCAGCAGGGGCGGGAGGGCCGACACCGGGGAGCTGTTTTTT. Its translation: CASRGGRADTGELFF.

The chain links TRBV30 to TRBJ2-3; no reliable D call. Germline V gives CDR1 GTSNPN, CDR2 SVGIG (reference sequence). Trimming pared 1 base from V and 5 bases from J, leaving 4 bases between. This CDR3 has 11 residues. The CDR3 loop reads CAWSAGDTQYF. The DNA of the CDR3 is TGTGCCTGGAGTGCGGGAGATACGCAGTATTTT. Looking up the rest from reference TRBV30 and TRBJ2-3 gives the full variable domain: SQTIHQWPATLVQPVGSPLSLECTVEGTSNPNLYWYRQAAGRGLQLLFYSVGIGQISSEVPQNLSASRPQDRQFILSSKKLLLSDSGFYLCAWSAGDTQYFGPGTRLTVL.

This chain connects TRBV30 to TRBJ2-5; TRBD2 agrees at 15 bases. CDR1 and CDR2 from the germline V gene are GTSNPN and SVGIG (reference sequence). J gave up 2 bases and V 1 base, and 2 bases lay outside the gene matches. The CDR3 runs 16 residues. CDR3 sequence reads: CAWSAGLAGGQETQYF. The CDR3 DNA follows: TGTGCCTGGAGTGCTGGACTAGCGGGAGGGCAAGAGACCCAGTACTTC.

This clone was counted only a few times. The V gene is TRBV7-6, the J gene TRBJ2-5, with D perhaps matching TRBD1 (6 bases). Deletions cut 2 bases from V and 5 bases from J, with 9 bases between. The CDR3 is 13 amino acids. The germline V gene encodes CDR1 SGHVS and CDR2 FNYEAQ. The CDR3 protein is CASSLTGSETQYF. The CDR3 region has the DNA TGTGCCAGCAGCTTAACAGGGTCGGAGACCCAGTACTTC.

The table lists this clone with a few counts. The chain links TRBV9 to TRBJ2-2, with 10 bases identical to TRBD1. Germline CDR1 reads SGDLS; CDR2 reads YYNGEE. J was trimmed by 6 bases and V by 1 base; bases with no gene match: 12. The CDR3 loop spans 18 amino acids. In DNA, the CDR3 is TGTGCCAGCAGCGTAAGGATGAAGGGACAGGGGAGTTCCGGGGAGCTGTTTTTT. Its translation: CASSVRMKGQGSSGELFF.

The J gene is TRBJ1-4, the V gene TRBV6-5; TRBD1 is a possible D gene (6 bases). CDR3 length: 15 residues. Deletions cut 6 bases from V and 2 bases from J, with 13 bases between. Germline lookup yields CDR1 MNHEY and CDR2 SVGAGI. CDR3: CASRPRGGTNEKLFF. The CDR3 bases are TGTGCCAGCAGGCCCCGTGGGGGCACTAATGAAAAACTGTTTTTT.

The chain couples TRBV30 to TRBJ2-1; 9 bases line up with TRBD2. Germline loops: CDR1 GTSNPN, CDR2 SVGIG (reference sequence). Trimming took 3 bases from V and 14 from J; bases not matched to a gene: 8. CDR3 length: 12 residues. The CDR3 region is CAWSPGTSLKFF. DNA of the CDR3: TGTGCCTGGAGCCCCGGGACTAGCTTGAAGTTCTTC.

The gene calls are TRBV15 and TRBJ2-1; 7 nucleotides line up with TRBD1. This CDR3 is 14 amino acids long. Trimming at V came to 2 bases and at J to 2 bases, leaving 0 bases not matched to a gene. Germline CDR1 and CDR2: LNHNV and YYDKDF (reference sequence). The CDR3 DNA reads TGTGCCACCAGCAGAAGGGGGCCCTACAATGAGCAGTTCTTC. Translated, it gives CATSRRGPYNEQFF.

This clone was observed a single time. Here the CDR3 DNA reads TGTGCCAGCAGCTTACGTCTAGCTCGCACAGATACGCAGTATTTT. Protein sequence: CASSLRLARTDTQYF. The chain uses TRBV5-6 and TRBJ2-3, with a weak D call TRBD2 (5 bases). The CDR3 runs 15 residues. The ends were cut back, 2 bases at V and 1 base at J, with 11 bases in the middle. The germline V gene has CDR1 SGHDT and CDR2 YYEEEE.

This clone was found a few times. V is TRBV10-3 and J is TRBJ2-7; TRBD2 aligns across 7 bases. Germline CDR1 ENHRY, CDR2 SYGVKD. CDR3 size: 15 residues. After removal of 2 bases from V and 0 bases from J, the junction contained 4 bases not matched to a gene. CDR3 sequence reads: CAISEPTSLSYEQYF. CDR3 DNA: TGTGCCATCAGTGAGCCGACTAGCCTCTCCTACGAGCAGTACTTC.

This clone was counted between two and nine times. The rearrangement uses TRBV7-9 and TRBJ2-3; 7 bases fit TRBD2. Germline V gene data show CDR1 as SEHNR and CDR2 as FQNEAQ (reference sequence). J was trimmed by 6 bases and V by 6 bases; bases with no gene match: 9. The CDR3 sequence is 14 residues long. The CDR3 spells CASSPVSGGDTQYF. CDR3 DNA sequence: TGTGCCAGCAGTCCAGTTTCGGGAGGCGATACGCAGTATTTT.

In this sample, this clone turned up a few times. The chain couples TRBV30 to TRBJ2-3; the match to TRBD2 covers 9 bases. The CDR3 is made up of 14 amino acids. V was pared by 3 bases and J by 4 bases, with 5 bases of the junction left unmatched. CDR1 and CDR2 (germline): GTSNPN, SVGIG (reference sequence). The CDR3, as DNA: TGTGCCTGGAGGTTAGCGGGAGTGGCAGATACGCAGTATTTT. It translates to CAWRLAGVADTQYF.

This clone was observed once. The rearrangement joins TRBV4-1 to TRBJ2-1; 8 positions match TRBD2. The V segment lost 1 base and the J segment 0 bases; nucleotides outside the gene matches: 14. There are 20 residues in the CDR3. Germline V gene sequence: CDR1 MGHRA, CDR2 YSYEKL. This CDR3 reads CASSQGAHGLALSSYNEQFF. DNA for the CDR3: TGCGCCAGCAGCCAAGGGGCCCATGGACTAGCTTTAAGCTCCTACAATGAGCAGTTCTTC.

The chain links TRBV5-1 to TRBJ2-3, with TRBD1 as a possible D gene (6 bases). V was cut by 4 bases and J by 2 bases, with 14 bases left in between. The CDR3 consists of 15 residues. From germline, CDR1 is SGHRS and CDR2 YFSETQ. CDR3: CASSIQGSLTDTQYF. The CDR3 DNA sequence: TGCGCCAGCAGCATACAGGGATCCCTCACAGATACGCAGTATTTT.

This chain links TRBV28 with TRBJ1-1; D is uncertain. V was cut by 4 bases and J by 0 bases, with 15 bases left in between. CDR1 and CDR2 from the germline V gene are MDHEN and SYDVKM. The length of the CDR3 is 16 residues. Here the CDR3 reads CASSSSYRVMNTEAFF. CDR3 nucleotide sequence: TGTGCCAGCAGTTCCTCCTACCGGGTGATGAACACTGAAGCTTTCTTT. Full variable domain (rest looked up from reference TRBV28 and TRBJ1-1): DVKVTQSSRYLVKRTGEKVFLECVQDMDHENMFWYRQDPGLGLRLIYFSYDVKMKEKGDIPEGYSVSREKKERFSLILESASTNQTSMYLCASSSSYRVMNTEAFFGQGTRLTVV.

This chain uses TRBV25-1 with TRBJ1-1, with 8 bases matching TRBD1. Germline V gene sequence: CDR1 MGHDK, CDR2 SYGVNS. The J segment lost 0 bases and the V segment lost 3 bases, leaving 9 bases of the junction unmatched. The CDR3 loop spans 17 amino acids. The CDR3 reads CASSESYRDRMNTEAFF. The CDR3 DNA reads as TGTGCCAGCAGTGAGTCCTACAGGGACAGGATGAACACTGAAGCTTTCTTT. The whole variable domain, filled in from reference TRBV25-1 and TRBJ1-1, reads EADIYQTPRYLVIGTGKKITLECSQTMGHDKMYWYQQDPGMELHLIHYSYGVNSTEKGDLSSESTVSRIRTEHFPLTLESARPSHTSQYLCASSESYRDRMNTEAFFGQGTRLTVV.

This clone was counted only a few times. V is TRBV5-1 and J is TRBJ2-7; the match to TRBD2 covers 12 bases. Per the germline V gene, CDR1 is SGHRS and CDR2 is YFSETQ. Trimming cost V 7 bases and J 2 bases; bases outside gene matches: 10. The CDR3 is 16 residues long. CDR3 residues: CASRTLAGGPTYEQYF. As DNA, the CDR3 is TGCGCCAGCCGGACCCTAGCGGGAGGGCCAACCTACGAGCAGTACTTC.

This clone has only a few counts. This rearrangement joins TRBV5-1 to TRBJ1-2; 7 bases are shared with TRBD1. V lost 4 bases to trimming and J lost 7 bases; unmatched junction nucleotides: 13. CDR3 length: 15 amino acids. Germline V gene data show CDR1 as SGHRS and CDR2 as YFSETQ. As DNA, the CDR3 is TGCGCCAGCAGCCTAGGGTCTGGACAGGCGGCTGGCTACACCTTC. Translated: CASSLGSGQAAGYTF. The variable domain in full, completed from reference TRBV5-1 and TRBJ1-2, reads KAGVTQTPRYLIKTRGQQVTLSCSPISGHRSVSWYQQTPGQGLQFLFEYFSETQRNKGNFPGRFSGRQFSNSRSEMNVSTLELGDSALYLCASSLGSGQAAGYTFGSGTRLTVV.

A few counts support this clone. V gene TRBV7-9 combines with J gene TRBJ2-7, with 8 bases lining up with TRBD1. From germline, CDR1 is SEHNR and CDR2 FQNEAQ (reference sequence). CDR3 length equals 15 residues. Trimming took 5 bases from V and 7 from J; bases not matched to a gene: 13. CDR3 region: CASSLMGQELGEQYF. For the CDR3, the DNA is TGTGCCAGCAGCCTTATGGGACAGGAGCTAGGGGAGCAGTACTTC.

CDR3 residues: CASSVLAGGVAGELFF. Written as DNA, the CDR3 is TGTGCCAGCAGCGTTCTAGCGGGAGGGGTCGCCGGGGAGCTGTTTTTT. This chain joins TRBV9 and TRBJ2-2; TRBD2 agrees at 12 bases. Germline CDR1 is SGDLS and CDR2 is YYNGEE. With V trimmed by 2 bases and J by 6 bases, 5 bases remained unmatched. The CDR3 is 16 residues long.

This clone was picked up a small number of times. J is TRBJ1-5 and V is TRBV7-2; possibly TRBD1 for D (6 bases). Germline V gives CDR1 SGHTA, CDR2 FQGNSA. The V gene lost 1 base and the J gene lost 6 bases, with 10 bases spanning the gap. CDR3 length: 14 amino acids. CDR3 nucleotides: TGTGCCAGCAGCTTAGTAAGGGACACTCAGCCCCAGCATTTT. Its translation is CASSLVRDTQPQHF.

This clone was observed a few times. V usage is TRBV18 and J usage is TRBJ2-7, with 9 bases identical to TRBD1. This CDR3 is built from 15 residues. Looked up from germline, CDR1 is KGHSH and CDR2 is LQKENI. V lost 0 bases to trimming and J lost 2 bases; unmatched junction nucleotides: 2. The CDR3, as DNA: TGTGCCAGCTCACCACCAAGGACAGGGGCCTACGAGCAGTACGTC. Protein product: CASSPPRTGAYEQYV.

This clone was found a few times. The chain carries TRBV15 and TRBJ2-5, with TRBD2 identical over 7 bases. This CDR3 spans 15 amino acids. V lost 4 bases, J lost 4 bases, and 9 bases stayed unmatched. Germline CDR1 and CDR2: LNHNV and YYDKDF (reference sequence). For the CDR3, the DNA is TGTGCCACCAGCAAGGGTGATGCGGGAGTAGAGACCCAGTACTTC. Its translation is CATSKGDAGVETQYF. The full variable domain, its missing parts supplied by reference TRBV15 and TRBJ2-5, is DAMVIQNPRYQVTQFGKPVTLSCSQTLNHNVMYWYQQKSSQAPKLLFHYYDKDFNNEADTPDNFQSRRPNTSFCFLDIRSPGLGDTAMYLCATSKGDAGVETQYFGPGTRLLVL.

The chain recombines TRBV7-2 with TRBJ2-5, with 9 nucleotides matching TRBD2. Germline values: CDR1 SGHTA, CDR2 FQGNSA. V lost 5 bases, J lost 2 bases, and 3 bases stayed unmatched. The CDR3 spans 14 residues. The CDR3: CASSLGLAQETQYF. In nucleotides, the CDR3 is TGTGCCAGCAGCCTGGGACTAGCACAAGAGACCCAGTACTTC.

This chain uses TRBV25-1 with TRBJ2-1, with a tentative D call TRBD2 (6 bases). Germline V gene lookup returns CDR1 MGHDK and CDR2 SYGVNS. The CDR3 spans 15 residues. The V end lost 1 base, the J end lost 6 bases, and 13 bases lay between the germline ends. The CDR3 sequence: CASSEFAGRPNEQFF. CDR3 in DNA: TGTGCCAGCAGTGAATTCGCGGGAAGACCCAATGAGCAGTTCTTC. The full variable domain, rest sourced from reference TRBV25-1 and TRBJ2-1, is EADIYQTPRYLVIGTGKKITLECSQTMGHDKMYWYQQDPGMELHLIHYSYGVNSTEKGDLSSESTVSRIRTEHFPLTLESARPSHTSQYLCASSEFAGRPNEQFFGPGTRLTVL.